The source of this TCR beta chain is a study of blood T cell repertoires in COVID-19 (dated by TCRdb to between 2020 and 2021). In terms of the full investigation: The collaborator samples originated in the United States, Italy and Spain and spanned the acute and convalescent phases of COVID-19. The prospective study material was composed of cDNA or gDNA derived from T cells, B-cell-depleted T cells, or PBMCs. The dataset comprised deeply sampled blood TCRbeta repertoires from subjects exposed to, actively infected with, or recovered from COVID-19. The repertoires were made available in a free public database intended to serve as a resource for research on the immune response to SARS-CoV-2. The samples were drawn from two sources: the first 160 participants of the ongoing ImmuneRACE study, and 950 to 1,500 subjects contributed by 6 global collaborators. A de-identified subject ID, COVID-19 status, age in years and sex were almost always included in the sample metadata. Where available, HLA class I and class II types were obtained from metadata supplied by the sample provider rather than from assay-based typing.

TCRbeta CDR3 regions were amplified from genomic DNA using the immunoSEQ Assay, a bias-controlled multiplex PCR. From the authors' description of their analysis: The number of nucleated cells in each sample was estimated by amplification of reference gene primers within the assay. To quantify the absolute abundance of each unique TCRbeta CDR3 rearrangement, sequence reads were collapsed and filtered. For each sample, productive Simpson clonality was calculated as the square root of Simpson's diversity index over productive rearrangements. TCRdb retrieved this table from immuneACCESS and kept in-frame rearrangements only. Not all clones are present; in checked studies, unresolved V genes account for under half, and no reason is known for the remainder. V and J calls and clone size follow that table, whereas D and trimming were derived from the DNA. Present in this sample are around 290,000 clones, 90% of which were seen just once. The top ten clonotypes cover about 1.1% of the sample.

Study-level results and caveats: The amount of clinical and demographic metadata varied by source and participant and was provided uncurated.

Enrolling through a virtual design, the prospective study's participants ranged in age from roughly 18 to 89 years and lived across roughly 23 United States geographic areas. Cohort assignment in the prospective study relied on participant-reported clinical history from a screening survey and a study questionnaire. Recovered participants in ImmuneRACE Cohort 3 were defined as having two consecutive negative NP/OP PCR tests, clearance from a healthcare professional, or resolution of symptoms. In the prospective study, whole blood, serum and a nasopharyngeal or oropharyngeal swab were collected from each participant by mobile phlebotomists. Over an approximately 2-month period, participants in the prospective study had the option of providing additional blood draws and questionnaires. Prospective study blood samples were shipped either frozen or at room temperature before DNA extraction. The CDR3 has 15 amino acids, counting the end cysteine and phenylalanine. Kept here is only the CDR3 DNA, which spans 45 bases and is read in frame from base 1. Taken from the germline V gene, the CDR1 and CDR2 loops are SGHAT and FQNNGV. The V and J ends are trimmed by 0 bases and 5 bases, leaving 13 bases between them.

As to this clone: Its antigen is not yet known. One base away there is no much larger clone; base qualities are not given.

Input material: PBMCs or T cells enriched from blood (not recorded which). The sequence was obtained from a woman in her twenties or thirties who had recovered from COVID-19. The chain uses TRBV11-2 and TRBJ2-5, with TRBD1 as a weak D call on 5 bases. The CDR3 sequence is CASSLERSGRETQYF. The DNA is TGTGCCAGCAGCTTAGAGAGGTCAGGGCGTGAGACCCAGTACTTC.